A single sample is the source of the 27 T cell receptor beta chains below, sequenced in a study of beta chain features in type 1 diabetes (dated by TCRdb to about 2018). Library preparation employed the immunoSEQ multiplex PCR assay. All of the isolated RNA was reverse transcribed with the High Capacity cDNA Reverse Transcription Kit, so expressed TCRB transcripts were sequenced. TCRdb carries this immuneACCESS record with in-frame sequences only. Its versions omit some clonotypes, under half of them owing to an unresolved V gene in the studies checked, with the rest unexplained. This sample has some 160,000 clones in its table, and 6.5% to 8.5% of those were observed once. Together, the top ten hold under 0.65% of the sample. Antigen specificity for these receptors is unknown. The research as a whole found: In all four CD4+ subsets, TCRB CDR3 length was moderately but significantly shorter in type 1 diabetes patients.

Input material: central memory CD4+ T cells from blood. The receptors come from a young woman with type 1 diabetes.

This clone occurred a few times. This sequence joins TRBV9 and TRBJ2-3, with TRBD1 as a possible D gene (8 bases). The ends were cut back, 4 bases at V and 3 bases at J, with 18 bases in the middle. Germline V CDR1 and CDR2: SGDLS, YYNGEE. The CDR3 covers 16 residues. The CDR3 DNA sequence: TGTGCCAGCAGCCTTACAGGGGGGGTGGAGACAGATACGCAGTATTTT. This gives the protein CASSLTGGVETDTQYF.

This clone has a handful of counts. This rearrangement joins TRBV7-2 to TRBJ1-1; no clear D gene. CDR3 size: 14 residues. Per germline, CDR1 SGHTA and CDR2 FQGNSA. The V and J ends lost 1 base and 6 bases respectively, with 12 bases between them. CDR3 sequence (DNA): TGTGCCAGCAGCTTAGGAGGGCGGGGTGCTGAAGCTTTCTTT. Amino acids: CASSLGGRGAEAFF.

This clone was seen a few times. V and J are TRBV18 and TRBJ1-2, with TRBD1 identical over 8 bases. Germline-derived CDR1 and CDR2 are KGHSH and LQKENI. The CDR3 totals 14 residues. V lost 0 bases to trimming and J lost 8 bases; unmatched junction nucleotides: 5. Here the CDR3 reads CASSPPGRGHGYTF. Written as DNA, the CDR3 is TGTGCCAGCTCACCACCGGGCAGGGGGCACGGCTACACCTTC.

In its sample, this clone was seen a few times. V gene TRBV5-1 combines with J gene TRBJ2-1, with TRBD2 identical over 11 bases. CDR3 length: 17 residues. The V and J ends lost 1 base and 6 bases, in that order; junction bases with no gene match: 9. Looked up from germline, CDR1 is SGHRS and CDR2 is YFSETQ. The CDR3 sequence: CASSLKGELAGVNEQFF. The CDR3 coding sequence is TGCGCCAGCAGCTTGAAGGGGGAACTAGCGGGGGTCAATGAGCAGTTCTTC. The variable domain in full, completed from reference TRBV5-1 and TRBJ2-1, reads KAGVTQTPRYLIKTRGQQVTLSCSPISGHRSVSWYQQTPGQGLQFLFEYFSETQRNKGNFPGRFSGRQFSNSRSEMNVSTLELGDSALYLCASSLKGELAGVNEQFFGPGTRLTVL.

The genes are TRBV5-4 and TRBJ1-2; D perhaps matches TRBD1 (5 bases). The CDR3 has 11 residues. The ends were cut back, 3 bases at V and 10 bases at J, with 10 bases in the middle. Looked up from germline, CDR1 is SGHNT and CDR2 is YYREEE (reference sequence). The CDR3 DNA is TGTGCCAGCAGCTCAGGGTGGATCTACACCTTC. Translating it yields CASSSGWIYTF.

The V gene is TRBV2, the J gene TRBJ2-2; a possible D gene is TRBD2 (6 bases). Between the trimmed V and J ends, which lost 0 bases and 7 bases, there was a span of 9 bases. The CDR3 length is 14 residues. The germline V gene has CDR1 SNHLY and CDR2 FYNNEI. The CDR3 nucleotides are TGTGCCAGCAGTGAAGCGTTGGGAGGCGGGGAGCTGTTTTTT. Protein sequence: CASSEALGGGELFF. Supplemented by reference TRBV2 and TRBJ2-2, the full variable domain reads EPEVTQTPSHQVTQMGQEVILRCVPISNHLYFYWYRQILGQKVEFLVSFYNNEISEKSEIFDDQFSVERPDGSNFTLKIRSTKLEDSAMYFCASSEALGGGELFFGEGSRLTVL.

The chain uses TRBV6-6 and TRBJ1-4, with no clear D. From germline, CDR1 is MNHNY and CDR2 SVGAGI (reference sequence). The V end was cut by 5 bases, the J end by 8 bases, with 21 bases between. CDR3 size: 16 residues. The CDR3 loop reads CASSRSPLRSGEKLFF. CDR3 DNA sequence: TGTGCCAGCAGTCGCTCCCCACTCCGGAGCGGCGAAAAACTGTTTTTT.

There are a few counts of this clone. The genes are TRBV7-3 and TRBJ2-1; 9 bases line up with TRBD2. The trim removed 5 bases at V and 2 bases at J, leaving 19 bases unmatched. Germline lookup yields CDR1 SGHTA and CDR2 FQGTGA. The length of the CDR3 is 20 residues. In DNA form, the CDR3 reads TGTGCCAGCAGCCCCACGTTTGGGGCTAGCGGGACAACAACCTACAATGAGCAGTTCTTC. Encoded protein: CASSPTFGASGTTTYNEQFF.

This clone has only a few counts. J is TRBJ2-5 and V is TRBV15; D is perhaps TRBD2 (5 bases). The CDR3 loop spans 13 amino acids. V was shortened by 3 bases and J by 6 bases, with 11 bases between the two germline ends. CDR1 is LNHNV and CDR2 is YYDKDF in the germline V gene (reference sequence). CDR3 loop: CATSSVLGKTQYF. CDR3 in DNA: TGTGCCACCAGCAGTGTACTAGGAAAGACCCAGTACTTC.

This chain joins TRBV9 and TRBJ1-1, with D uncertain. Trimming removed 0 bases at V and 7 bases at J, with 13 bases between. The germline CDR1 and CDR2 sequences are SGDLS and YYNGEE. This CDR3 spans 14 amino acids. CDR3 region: CASSVEDFSGEAFF. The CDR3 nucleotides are TGTGCCAGCAGCGTAGAGGACTTCAGTGGTGAAGCTTTCTTT.

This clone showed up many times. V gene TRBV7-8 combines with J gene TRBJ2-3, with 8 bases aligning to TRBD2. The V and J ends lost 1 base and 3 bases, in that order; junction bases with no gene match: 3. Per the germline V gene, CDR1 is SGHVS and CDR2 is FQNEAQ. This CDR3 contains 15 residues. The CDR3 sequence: CASSLDLAGTDTQYF. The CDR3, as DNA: TGTGCCAGCAGCTTAGATTTAGCGGGAACAGATACGCAGTATTTT.

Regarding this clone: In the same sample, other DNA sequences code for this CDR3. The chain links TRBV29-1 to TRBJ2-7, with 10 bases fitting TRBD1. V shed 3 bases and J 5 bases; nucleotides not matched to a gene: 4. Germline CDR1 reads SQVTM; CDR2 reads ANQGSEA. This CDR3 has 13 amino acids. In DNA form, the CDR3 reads TGCAGCGTTGAGAGGGACAGGGGAAACGAGCAGTACTTC. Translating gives CSVERDRGNEQYF.

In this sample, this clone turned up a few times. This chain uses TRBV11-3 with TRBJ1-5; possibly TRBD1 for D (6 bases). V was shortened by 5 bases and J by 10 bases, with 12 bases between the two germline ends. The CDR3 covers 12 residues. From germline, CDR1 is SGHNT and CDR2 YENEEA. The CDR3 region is CASSPDSGPQHF. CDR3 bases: TGTGCCAGCAGCCCGGACAGCGGACCCCAGCATTTT. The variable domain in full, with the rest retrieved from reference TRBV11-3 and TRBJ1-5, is EAGVVQSPRYKIIEKKQPVAFWCNPISGHNTLYWYLQNLGQGPELLIRYENEEAVDDSQLPKDRFSAERLKGVDSTLKIQPAELGDSAVYLCASSPDSGPQHFGDGTRLSIL.

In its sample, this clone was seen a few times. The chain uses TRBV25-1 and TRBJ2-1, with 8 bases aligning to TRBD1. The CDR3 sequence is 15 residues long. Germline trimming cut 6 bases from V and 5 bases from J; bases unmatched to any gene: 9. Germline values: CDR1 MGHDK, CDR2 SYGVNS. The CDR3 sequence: CASRVAGTGNNEQFF. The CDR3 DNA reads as TGTGCCAGCAGGGTCGCCGGGACAGGAAACAATGAGCAGTTCTTC.

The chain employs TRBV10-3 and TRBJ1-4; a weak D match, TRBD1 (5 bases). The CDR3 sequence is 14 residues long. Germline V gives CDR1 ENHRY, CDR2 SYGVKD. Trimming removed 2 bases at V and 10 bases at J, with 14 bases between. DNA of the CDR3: TGTGCCATCAGTGAGCGGGGGATTTTGGGAAAACTGTTTTTT. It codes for CAISERGILGKLFF.

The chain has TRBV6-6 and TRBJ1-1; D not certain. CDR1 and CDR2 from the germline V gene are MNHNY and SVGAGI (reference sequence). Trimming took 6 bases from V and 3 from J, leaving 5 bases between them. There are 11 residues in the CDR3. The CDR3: CASRRDTEAFF. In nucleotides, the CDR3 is TGTGCCAGCAGGAGGGACACTGAAGCTTTCTTT.

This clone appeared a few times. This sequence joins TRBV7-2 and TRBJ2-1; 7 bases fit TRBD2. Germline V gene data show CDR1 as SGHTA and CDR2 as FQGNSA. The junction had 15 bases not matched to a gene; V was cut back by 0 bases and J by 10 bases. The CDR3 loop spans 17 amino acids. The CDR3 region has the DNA TGTGCCAGCAGCTTAGCGCATGTGCTAGCGGCCAGGTTAGAGCAGTTCTTC. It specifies CASSLAHVLAARLEQFF.

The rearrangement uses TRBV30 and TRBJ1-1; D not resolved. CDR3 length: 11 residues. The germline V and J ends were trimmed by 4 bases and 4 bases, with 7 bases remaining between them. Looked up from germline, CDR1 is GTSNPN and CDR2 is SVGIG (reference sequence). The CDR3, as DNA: TGTGCCTGGATGCTTAGCACTGAAGCTTTCTTT. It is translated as CAWMLSTEAFF.

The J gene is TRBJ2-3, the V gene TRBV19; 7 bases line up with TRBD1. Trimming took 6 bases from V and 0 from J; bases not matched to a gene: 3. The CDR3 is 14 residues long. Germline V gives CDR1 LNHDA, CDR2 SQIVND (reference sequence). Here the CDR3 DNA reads TGTGCCAGTAGGGTGGGACAGAGCACAGATACGCAGTATTTT. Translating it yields CASRVGQSTDTQYF.

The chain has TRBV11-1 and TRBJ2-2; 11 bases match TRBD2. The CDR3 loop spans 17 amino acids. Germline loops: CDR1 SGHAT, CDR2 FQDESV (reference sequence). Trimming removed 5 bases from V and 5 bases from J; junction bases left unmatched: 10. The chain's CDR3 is CASSAGLAGVLTGELFF. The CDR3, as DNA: TGTGCCAGCAGCGCCGGACTAGCGGGTGTCCTAACCGGGGAGCTGTTTTTT.

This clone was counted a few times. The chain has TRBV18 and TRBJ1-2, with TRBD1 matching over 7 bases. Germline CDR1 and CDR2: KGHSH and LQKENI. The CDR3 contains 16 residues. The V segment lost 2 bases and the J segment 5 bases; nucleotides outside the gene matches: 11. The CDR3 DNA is TGTGCCAGCTCACCATCTGGGACAGTGGCAAAATATGGCTACACCTTC. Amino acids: CASSPSGTVAKYGYTF.

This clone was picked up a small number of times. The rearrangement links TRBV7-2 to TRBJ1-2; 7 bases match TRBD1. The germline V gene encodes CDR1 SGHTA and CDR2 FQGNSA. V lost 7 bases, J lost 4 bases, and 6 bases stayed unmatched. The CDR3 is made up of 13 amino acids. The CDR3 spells CASTTDRAYGYTF. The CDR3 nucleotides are TGTGCCAGCACCACCGACAGGGCCTATGGCTACACCTTC.

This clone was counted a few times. In nucleotides, the CDR3 is TGTGCCAGCAGCGGGGGAGTTAGGGGCTACACCTTC. Amino acids: CASSGGVRGYTF. V usage is TRBV9 and J usage is TRBJ1-2; D remains unclear. Trimming cost V 3 bases and J 8 bases, with 11 bases left between them. The CDR3 covers 12 residues. Germline assignment: CDR1 SGDLS and CDR2 YYNGEE. Complete variable domain (other parts from reference TRBV9 and TRBJ1-2): DSGVTQTPKHLITATGQRVTLRCSPRSGDLSVYWYQQSLDQGLQFLIQYYNGEERAKGNILERFSAQQFPDLHSELNLSSLELGDSALYFCASSGGVRGYTFGSGTRLTVV.

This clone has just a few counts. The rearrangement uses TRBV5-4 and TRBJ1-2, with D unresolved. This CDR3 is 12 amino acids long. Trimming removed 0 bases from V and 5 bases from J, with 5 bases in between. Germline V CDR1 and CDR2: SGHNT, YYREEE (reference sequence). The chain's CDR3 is CASSLARYGYTF. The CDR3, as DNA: TGTGCCAGCAGCTTGGCCCGGTATGGCTACACCTTC. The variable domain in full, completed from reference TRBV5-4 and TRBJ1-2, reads ETGVTQSPTHLIKTRGQQVTLRCSSQSGHNTVSWYQQALGQGPQFIFQYYREEENGRGNFPPRFSGLQFPNYSSELNVNALELDDSALYLCASSLARYGYTFGSGTRLTVV.

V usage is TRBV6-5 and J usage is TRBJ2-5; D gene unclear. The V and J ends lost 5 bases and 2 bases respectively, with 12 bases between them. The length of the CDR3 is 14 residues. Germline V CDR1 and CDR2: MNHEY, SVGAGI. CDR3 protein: CASSLSPAQETQYF. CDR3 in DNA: TGTGCCAGCAGTCTCTCGCCTGCGCAAGAGACCCAGTACTTC.

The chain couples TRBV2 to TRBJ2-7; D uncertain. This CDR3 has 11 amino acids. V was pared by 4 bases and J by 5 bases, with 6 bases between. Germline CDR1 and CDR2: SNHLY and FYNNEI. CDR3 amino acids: CASSVRDEQYF. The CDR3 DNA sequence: TGTGCCAGCAGTGTCCGCGACGAGCAGTACTTC. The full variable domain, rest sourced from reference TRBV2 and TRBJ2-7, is EPEVTQTPSHQVTQMGQEVILRCVPISNHLYFYWYRQILGQKVEFLVSFYNNEISEKSEIFDDQFSVERPDGSNFTLKIRSTKLEDSAMYFCASSVRDEQYFGPGTRLTVT.

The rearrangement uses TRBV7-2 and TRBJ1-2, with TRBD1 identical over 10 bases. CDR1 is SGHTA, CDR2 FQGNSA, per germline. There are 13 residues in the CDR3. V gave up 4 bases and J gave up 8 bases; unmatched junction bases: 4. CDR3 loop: CASSSGQGTGYTF. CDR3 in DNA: TGTGCCAGCAGCTCGGGACAGGGGACGGGCTACACCTTC.